The 8 T cell receptor beta chains listed next were all sequenced from one sample in a study of shared T cell receptors in the human thymus. Some clones are missing from TCRdb's copy, which holds only in-frame ones; the method was immunoSEQ multiplex PCR. The data show hundreds of thousands of clones, around nine tenths seen once. The same sample was also used in a study of human thymus T cells.

The material sequenced was thymocytes. These receptors came from a boy under three years old with a congenital heart defect.

The chain couples TRBV29-1 to TRBJ2-7; TRBD2 matches 8 bases. Losses at the gene ends were 8 bases for V and 4 bases for J; bases not matched to a gene: 10. The CDR3 spans 13 residues. CDR1 is SQVTM, CDR2 ANQGSEA, per germline. The CDR3, as DNA: TGCAGCATTAGGGCAGCGGGAGTGTACGAGCAGTACTTC. Its protein is CSIRAAGVYEQYF.

The V call is TRBV7-6, the J call TRBJ2-7; D is unclear. The germline CDR1 and CDR2 sequences are SGHVS and FNYEAQ. The ends were cut back, 0 bases at V and 5 bases at J, with 11 bases in the middle. This CDR3 contains 14 residues. The DNA of the CDR3 is TGTGCCAGCAGCTTAGCTTTAGCCGCCGACGAGCAGTACTTC. Translated: CASSLALAADEQYF. Complete variable domain (other parts from reference TRBV7-6 and TRBJ2-7): GAGVSQSPRYKVTKRGQDVALRCDPISGHVSLYWYRQALGQGPEFLTYFNYEAQQDKSGLPNDRFSAERPEGSISTLTIQRTEQRDSAMYRCASSLALAADEQYFGPGTRLTVT.

The chain combines TRBV4-3 with TRBJ1-2; possible D gene TRBD1, 6 bases. Germline CDR1 and CDR2: LGHNA and YSLEER. CDR3 size: 16 residues. The V and J ends lost 0 bases and 4 bases respectively, with 15 bases between them. CDR3 sequence (DNA): TGCGCCAGCAGCCAAGATATCGCAGGGGTGGGCTATGGCTACACCTTC. This gives the protein CASSQDIAGVGYGYTF.

The J gene is TRBJ2-7, the V gene TRBV6-1; weak D call: TRBD1 (5 bases). CDR1 is MNHNS and CDR2 is SASEGT in the germline V gene. The CDR3 runs 14 residues. Trimming pared 8 bases from V and 2 bases from J, leaving 16 bases between. CDR3 residues: CASCSNRPPYEQYF. CDR3 bases: TGTGCCAGCTGTAGTAACAGGCCCCCCTACGAGCAGTACTTC.

The chain is built from TRBV29-1 and TRBJ1-2, with 9 bases matching TRBD1. This CDR3 spans 17 amino acids. Germline V gene lookup returns CDR1 SQVTM and CDR2 ANQGSEA. V trimming: 4 bases; J trimming: 12 bases; junction bases outside the gene matches: 24. The CDR3 coding sequence is TGCAGCGTTGCAAGCCAAAAACCGGGACAGGGATCTATGAAGCACACCTTC. Translated, it gives CSVASQKPGQGSMKHTF.

The rearrangement uses TRBV14 and TRBJ2-3; D remains unclear. The CDR3 has 16 residues. Trimming stripped 0 bases from V and 0 bases from J, with 10 bases between. The germline gives CDR1 SGHDN, CDR2 FVKESK. The CDR3 sequence is CASSQEFQFSTDTQYF. The CDR3 DNA follows: TGTGCCAGCAGCCAAGAGTTCCAGTTTAGCACAGATACGCAGTATTTT.

This clone was seen only once. The rearrangement joins TRBV27 to TRBJ2-4; 7 nucleotides line up with TRBD1. CDR1 MNHEY and CDR2 SMNVEV come from the germline V gene (reference sequence). The junction had 10 bases not matched to a gene; V was cut back by 5 bases and J by 6 bases. The CDR3 sequence is 15 residues long. The CDR3 sequence is CASSAFMGTANIQYF. CDR3 DNA: TGTGCCAGCAGTGCATTTATGGGGACAGCAAACATTCAGTACTTC.

The CDR3: CAISPGTSGRNEQFF. In DNA, the CDR3 is TGTGCCATCAGTCCCGGGACTAGCGGGAGAAATGAGCAGTTCTTC. The V gene is TRBV10-3, the J gene TRBJ2-1, with TRBD2 matching 14 bases. CDR1 and CDR2 (germline): ENHRY, SYGVKD. The CDR3 covers 15 residues. V shed 5 bases, J shed 7 bases, and the junction held 4 bases outside the gene matches.